This T cell receptor (beta chain) was sequenced in a study of cytotoxic CD8 clonotypes in ibrutinib-treated CLL. Study overall: Responses: roughly 25 partial, 2 complete; after median roughly 5.5 years, about 15 stayed remitted, roughly 12 progressed.

Notes on this clone: Its antigen remains unknown.

Study-wide findings and caveats: Public clonotypes, an uncommon group, contracted or remained stable on treatment. The study found baseline clonality above age-matched healthy donors, tracking circulating CD8+ T-cell counts. Clonality was higher at ibrutinib response and returned toward baseline at progression.

Germline assignment: CDR1 SGDLS and CDR2 YYNGEE. This CDR3 region has 17 residues. Trimming cost V 7 bases and J 0 bases; bases outside gene matches: 9. Data came from immunoSEQ multiplex PCR; TCRdb stores just in-frame clones and leaves some out. The table shows some 200,000 clones, with 75% to 80% occurring only once. The source was PBMCs, collected after 12 months of ibrutinib treatment. The gene calls are TRBV9 and TRBJ2-6; 8 nucleotides match TRBD2. The receptor's source is a human donor with chronic lymphocytic leukemia. The CDR3 DNA reads as TGTGCCAGCGGAAAAGGGACTAGTTCCTCTGGGGCCAACGTCCTGACTTTC. Its protein product is CASGKGTSSSGANVLTF.